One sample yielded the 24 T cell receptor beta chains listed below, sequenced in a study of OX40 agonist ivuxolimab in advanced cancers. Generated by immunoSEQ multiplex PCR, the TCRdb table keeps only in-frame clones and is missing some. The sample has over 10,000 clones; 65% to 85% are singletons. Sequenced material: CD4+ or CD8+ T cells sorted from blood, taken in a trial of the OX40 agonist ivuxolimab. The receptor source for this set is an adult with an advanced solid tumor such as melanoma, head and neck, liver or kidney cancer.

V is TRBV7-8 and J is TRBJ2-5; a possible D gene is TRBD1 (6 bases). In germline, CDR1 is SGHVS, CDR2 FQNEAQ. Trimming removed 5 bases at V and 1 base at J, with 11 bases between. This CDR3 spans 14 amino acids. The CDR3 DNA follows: TGTGCCAGCAGCCCCGGGACAATCCAAGAGACCCAGTACTTC. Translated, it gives CASSPGTIQETQYF.

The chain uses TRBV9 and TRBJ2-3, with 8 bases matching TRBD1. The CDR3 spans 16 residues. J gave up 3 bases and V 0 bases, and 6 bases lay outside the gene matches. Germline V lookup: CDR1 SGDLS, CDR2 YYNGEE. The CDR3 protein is CASSVDGQGLTDTQYF. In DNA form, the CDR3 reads TGTGCCAGCAGCGTAGACGGACAGGGACTTACAGATACGCAGTATTTT.

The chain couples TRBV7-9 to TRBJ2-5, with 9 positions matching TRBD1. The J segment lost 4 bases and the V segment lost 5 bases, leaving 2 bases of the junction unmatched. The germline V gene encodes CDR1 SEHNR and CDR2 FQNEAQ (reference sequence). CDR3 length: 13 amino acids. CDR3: CASSTGGLETQYF. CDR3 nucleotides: TGTGCCAGCAGCACAGGGGGCTTAGAGACCCAGTACTTC.

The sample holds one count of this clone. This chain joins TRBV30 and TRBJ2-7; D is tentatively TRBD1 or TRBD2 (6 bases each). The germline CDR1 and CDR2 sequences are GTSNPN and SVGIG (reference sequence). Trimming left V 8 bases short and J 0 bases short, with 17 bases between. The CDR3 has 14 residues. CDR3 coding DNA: TGTGCCAGCAGCCTAGGGGGGAGCTCCTACGAGCAGTACTTC. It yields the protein CASSLGGSSYEQYF.

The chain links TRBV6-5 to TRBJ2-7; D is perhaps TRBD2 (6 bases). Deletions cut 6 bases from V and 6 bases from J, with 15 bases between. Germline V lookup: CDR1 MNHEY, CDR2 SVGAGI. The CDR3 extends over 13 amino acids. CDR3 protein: CASSPGLPGEQYF. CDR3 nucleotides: TGTGCCAGCAGCCCGGGACTCCCTGGCGAGCAGTACTTC.

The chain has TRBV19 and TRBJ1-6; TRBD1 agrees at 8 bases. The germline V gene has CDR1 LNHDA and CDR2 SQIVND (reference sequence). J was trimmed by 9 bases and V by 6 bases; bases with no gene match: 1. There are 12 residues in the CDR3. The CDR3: CASRTGGSPLHF. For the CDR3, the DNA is TGTGCCAGTAGAACAGGGGGTTCACCCCTCCACTTT. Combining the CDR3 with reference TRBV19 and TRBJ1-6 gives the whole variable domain DGGITQSPKYLFRKEGQNVTLSCEQNLNHDAMYWYRQDPGQGLRLIYYSQIVNDFQKGDIAEGYSVSREKKESFPLTVTSAQKNPTAFYLCASRTGGSPLHFGNGTRLTVT.

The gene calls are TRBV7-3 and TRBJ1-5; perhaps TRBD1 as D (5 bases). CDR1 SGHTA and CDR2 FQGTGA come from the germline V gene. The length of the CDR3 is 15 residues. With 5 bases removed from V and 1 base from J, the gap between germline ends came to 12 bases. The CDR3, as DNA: TGTGCCAGCAGCATAGAGGGGATAAGCAATCAGCCCCAGCATTTT. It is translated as CASSIEGISNQPQHF.

DNA for the CDR3: TGTGCCACCAGCAGACCGGGGGACAGGGTGGACGGCGAGCAGTACTTC. Translation gives CATSRPGDRVDGEQYF. The chain has TRBV15 and TRBJ2-7; 9 bases are shared with TRBD1. The CDR3 extends over 16 amino acids. Germline V gene data show CDR1 as LNHNV and CDR2 as YYDKDF (reference sequence). With V trimmed by 2 bases and J by 6 bases, 11 bases remained unmatched. Supplemented by reference TRBV15 and TRBJ2-7, the full variable domain reads DAMVIQNPRYQVTQFGKPVTLSCSQTLNHNVMYWYQQKSSQAPKLLFHYYDKDFNNEADTPDNFQSRRPNTSFCFLDIRSPGLGDTAMYLCATSRPGDRVDGEQYFGPGTRLTVT.

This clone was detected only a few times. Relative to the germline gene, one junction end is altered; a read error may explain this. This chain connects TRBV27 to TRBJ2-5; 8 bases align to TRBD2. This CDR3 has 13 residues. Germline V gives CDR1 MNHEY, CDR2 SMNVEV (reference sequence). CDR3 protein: CACSSTSEETQYF. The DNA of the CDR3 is TGTGCCTGCAGTTCGACTAGCGAAGAGACCCAGTACTTC.

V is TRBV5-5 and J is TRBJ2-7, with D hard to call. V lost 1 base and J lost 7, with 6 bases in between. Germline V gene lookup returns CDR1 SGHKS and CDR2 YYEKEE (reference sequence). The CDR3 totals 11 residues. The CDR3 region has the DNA TGTGCCAGCAGCTTGCCCCGGGAGCAGTACTTC. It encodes CASSLPREQYF.

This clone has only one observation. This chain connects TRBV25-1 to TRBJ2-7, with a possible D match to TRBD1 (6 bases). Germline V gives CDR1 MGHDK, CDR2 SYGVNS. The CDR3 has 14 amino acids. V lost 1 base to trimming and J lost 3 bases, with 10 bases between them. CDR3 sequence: CASSESGRGYEQYF. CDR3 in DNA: TGTGCCAGCAGTGAATCGGGCAGGGGCTACGAGCAGTACTTC.

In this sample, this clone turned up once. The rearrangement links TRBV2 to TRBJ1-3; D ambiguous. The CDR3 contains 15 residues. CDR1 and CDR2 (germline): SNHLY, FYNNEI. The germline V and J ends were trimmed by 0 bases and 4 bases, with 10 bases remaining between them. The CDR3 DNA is TGTGCCAGCAGTGAAGCAGGGTGGTCGGGAAACACCATATATTTT. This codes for CASSEAGWSGNTIYF.

This CDR3 is CASSLNGDEQYF. The CDR3 DNA is TGTGCCAGCAGTTTAAATGGGGATGAGCAGTACTTC. The rearrangement links TRBV6-4 to TRBJ2-7; D is ambiguous. Trimming stripped 5 bases from V and 7 bases from J, with 12 bases between. Germline lookup yields CDR1 MRHNA and CDR2 SNTAGT. CDR3 size: 12 residues.

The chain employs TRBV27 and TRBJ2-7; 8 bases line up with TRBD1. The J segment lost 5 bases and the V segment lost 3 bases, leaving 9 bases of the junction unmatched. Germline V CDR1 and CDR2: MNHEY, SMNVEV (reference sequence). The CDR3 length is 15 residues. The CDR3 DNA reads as TGTGCCAGCAGTTTTGCCGGGCCAGGGGGCGACGAGCAGTACTTC. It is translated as CASSFAGPGGDEQYF.

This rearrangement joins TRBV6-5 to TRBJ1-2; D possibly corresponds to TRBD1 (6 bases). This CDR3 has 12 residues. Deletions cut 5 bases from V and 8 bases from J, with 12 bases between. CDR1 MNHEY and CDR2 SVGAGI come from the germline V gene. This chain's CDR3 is CASSPSGAGYTF. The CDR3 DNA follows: TGTGCCAGCAGTCCCTCGGGGGCCGGCTACACCTTC.

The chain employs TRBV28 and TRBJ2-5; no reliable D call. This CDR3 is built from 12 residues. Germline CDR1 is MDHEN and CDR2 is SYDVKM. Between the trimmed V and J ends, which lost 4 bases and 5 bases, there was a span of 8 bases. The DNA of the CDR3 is TGTGCCAGCAGTTACACCCGGGAGACCCAGTACTTC. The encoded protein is CASSYTRETQYF.

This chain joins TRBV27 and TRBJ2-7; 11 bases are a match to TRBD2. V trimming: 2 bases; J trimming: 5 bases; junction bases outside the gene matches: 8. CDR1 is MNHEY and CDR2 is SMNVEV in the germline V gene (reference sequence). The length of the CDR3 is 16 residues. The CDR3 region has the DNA TGTGCCAGCAGTTTACCTAGCGGGAGGTCGTCCGACGAGCAGTACTTC. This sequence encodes CASSLPSGRSSDEQYF.

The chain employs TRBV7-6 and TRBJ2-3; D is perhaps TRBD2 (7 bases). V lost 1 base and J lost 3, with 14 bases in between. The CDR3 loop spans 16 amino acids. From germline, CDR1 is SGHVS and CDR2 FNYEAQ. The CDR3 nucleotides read TGTGCCAGCAGCTTAGTAGTGGGGGGGCCTACAGATACGCAGTATTTT. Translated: CASSLVVGGPTDTQYF.

In DNA, the CDR3 is TGTGCCAGTAGTATAGATCCTGAAGGGGAGGTCGGCTACACCTTC. This sequence encodes CASSIDPEGEVGYTF. The chain links TRBV19 to TRBJ1-2, with a weak D call TRBD1 (5 bases). This CDR3 comprises 15 residues. The germline CDR1 and CDR2 sequences are LNHDA and SQIVND (reference sequence). V was trimmed by 0 bases and J by 8 bases, leaving 16 bases between them. Together with reference TRBV19 and TRBJ1-2, the CDR3 gives the full variable domain: DGGITQSPKYLFRKEGQNVTLSCEQNLNHDAMYWYRQDPGQGLRLIYYSQIVNDFQKGDIAEGYSVSREKKESFPLTVTSAQKNPTAFYLCASSIDPEGEVGYTFGSGTRLTVV.

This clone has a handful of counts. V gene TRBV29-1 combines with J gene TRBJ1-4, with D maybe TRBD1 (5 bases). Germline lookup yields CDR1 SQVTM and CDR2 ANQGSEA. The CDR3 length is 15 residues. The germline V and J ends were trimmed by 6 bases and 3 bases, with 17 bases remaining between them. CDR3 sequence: CSVGQGLRANEKLFF. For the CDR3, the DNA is TGCAGCGTGGGTCAGGGCCTGCGAGCTAATGAAAAACTGTTTTTT.

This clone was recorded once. CDR3 amino acids: CASSSGTGEYEQYF. The CDR3 DNA reads TGTGCCAGCAGTTCGGGGACAGGGGAATACGAGCAGTACTTC. This chain joins TRBV28 and TRBJ2-7; 10 bases agree with TRBD1. CDR1 and CDR2 (germline): MDHEN, SYDVKM. The V and J ends lost 4 bases and 4 bases, in that order; junction bases with no gene match: 4. This CDR3 has 14 residues.

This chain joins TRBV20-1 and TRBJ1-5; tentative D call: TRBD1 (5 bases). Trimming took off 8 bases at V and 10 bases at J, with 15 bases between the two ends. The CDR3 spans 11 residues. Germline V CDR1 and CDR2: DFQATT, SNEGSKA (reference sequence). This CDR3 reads CSISWGEPQHF. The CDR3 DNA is TGCAGTATATCATGGGGCGAACCCCAGCATTTT.

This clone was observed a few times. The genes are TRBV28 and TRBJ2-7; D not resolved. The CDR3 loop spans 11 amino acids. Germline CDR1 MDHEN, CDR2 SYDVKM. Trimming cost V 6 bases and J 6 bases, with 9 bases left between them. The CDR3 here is CASSLGSEQYF. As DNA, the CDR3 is TGTGCCAGCAGCTTGGGGTCCGAGCAGTACTTC.

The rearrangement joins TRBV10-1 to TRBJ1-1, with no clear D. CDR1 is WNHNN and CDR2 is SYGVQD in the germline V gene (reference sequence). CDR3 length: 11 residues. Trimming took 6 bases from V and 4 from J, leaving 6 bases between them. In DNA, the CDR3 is TGCGCCAGCAGCCGAGCCACTGAAGCTTTCTTT. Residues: CASSRATEAFF.